Listed here are 21 T cell receptor beta chains from one sample, sequenced in a study of cytomegalovirus exposure and HLA in healthy donors (dated by TCRdb to the late 2010s). Libraries were made using the immunoSEQ multiplex PCR assay. TCRdb's version of the immuneACCESS table is confined to in-frame rearrangements and falls short of the full clone set. An unresolved V gene accounts for under half of the shortfall where checked; the remainder is of unknown origin. Within this sample are about 60,000 clones, with roughly 95% of them counted one time only. The ten largest make up under 1.5% of the sample. The sequenced material came from PBMCs. These receptors were collected from a woman aged 18-30 years in good health and CMV-seronegative.

The rearrangement uses TRBV7-2 and TRBJ1-1, with 8 bases that match TRBD1. The CDR3 runs 15 residues. Germline CDR1 reads SGHTA; CDR2 reads FQGNSA. The V segment lost 5 bases and the J segment 1 base; nucleotides outside the gene matches: 6. In nucleotides, the CDR3 is TGTGCCAGCAGCCCCCAGGACAGGGAGAACACTGAAGCTTTCTTT. Protein sequence: CASSPQDRENTEAFF.

The chain is built from TRBV7-9 and TRBJ2-5, with TRBD2 matching over 11 bases. CDR3 length equals 16 residues. Germline CDR1 and CDR2: SEHNR and FQNEAQ (reference sequence). The trim removed 5 bases at V and 5 bases at J, leaving 10 bases unmatched. The CDR3 region has the DNA TGTGCCAGCAGCCAGGGACTAGCGGCCCCGGGGGAGACCCAGTACTTC. Amino acid sequence: CASSQGLAAPGETQYF.

The rearrangement uses TRBV5-1 and TRBJ1-4; 9 bases fit TRBD1. Germline lookup yields CDR1 SGHRS and CDR2 YFSETQ. The length of the CDR3 is 16 residues. V lost 4 bases, J lost 7 bases, and 11 bases stayed unmatched. CDR3 sequence: CASSNNRGPLGEKLFF. The CDR3 DNA sequence: TGCGCCAGCAGCAACAACAGGGGGCCGCTGGGTGAAAAACTGTTTTTT. Combining the CDR3 with reference TRBV5-1 and TRBJ1-4 gives the whole variable domain KAGVTQTPRYLIKTRGQQVTLSCSPISGHRSVSWYQQTPGQGLQFLFEYFSETQRNKGNFPGRFSGRQFSNSRSEMNVSTLELGDSALYLCASSNNRGPLGEKLFFGSGTQLSVL.

V usage is TRBV11-1 and J usage is TRBJ1-1; D is perhaps TRBD1 (5 bases). V was cut by 6 bases and J by 6 bases, with 17 bases left in between. Germline CDR1 and CDR2: SGHAT and FQDESV (reference sequence). The CDR3 loop spans 14 amino acids. DNA of the CDR3: TGTGCCAGCAGGCCGCAGGGAAGTTTCGCTGAAGCTTTCTTT. This translates into CASRPQGSFAEAFF.

V usage is TRBV11-3 and J usage is TRBJ2-1; D remains unclear. Per the germline V gene, CDR1 is SGHNT and CDR2 is YENEEA. The germline V and J ends were trimmed by 1 base and 8 bases, with 12 bases remaining between them. The CDR3 contains 14 residues. CDR3 amino acids: CASSLGATFDEQFF. CDR3 DNA: TGTGCCAGCAGCTTAGGTGCTACCTTCGATGAGCAGTTCTTC.

This chain joins TRBV27 and TRBJ2-7; 9 bases are shared with TRBD1. CDR3 length: 14 amino acids. V was pared by 3 bases and J by 7 bases, with 7 bases of the junction left unmatched. Germline CDR1 and CDR2: MNHEY and SMNVEV (reference sequence). Written as DNA, the CDR3 is TGTGCCAGCAGTTTGGGGACAGGGCTCGGGGAGCAGTACTTC. It specifies CASSLGTGLGEQYF.

This rearrangement joins TRBV7-3 to TRBJ2-3; TRBD2 agrees at 7 bases. The CDR3 has 14 residues. V gave up 5 bases and J gave up 0 bases; unmatched junction bases: 2. The germline V gene has CDR1 SGHTA and CDR2 FQGTGA. The CDR3 loop is CASSPGGSTDTQYF. DNA of the CDR3: TGTGCCAGCAGCCCCGGGGGGAGCACAGATACGCAGTATTTT.

The chain is built from TRBV28 and TRBJ1-2; no clear D. CDR1 is MDHEN, CDR2 SYDVKM, per germline. Trimming stripped 7 bases from V and 4 bases from J, with 19 bases between. This CDR3 is 15 amino acids long. The DNA of the CDR3 is TGTGCCAGCACCCCCGGCCGGGTGGGTGCCTATGGCTACACCTTC. Translating it yields CASTPGRVGAYGYTF.

The chain combines TRBV7-9 with TRBJ1-1, with a weak D call TRBD1 (6 bases). Trimming shortened V by 2 bases and J by 3 bases, and 13 bases separated the two germline ends. The CDR3 extends over 15 amino acids. The germline CDR1 and CDR2 sequences are SEHNR and FQNEAQ (reference sequence). CDR3 in amino acids: CASSLFTGPYTEAFF. CDR3 in DNA: TGTGCCAGCAGCTTATTTACAGGGCCTTACACTGAAGCTTTCTTT.

Notes on this clone: Other DNA variants within this sample encode the same CDR3. The chain is built from TRBV10-3 and TRBJ1-1; tentative D call: TRBD1 (5 bases). CDR1 is ENHRY, CDR2 SYGVKD, per germline. V was pared by 8 bases and J by 0 bases, with 13 bases between. This CDR3 contains 14 residues. The CDR3 region has the DNA TGTGCCATCTCCGGGGGAGCCATGAACACTGAAGCTTTCTTT. Protein product: CAISGGAMNTEAFF.

The J gene is TRBJ1-2, the V gene TRBV4-3, with TRBD1 matching 7 bases. The CDR3 runs to 14 residues. In germline, CDR1 is LGHNA, CDR2 YSLEER. After removal of 3 bases from V and 2 bases from J, the junction contained 3 bases not matched to a gene. The CDR3 nucleotides are TGCGCCAGCAGCCAGGGACAGTGGAACTATGGCTACACCTTC. Amino acid sequence: CASSQGQWNYGYTF.

The V gene is TRBV4-3, the J gene TRBJ2-3, with a tentative D call TRBD2 (7 bases). Germline CDR1 is LGHNA and CDR2 is YSLEER. CDR3 length: 17 amino acids. V was trimmed by 1 base and J by 1 base, leaving 15 bases between them. The CDR3 DNA reads TGCGCCAGCAGCCAAGTGGTTCGGGGGGCGGGCACAGATACGCAGTATTTT. Its translation: CASSQVVRGAGTDTQYF.

V is TRBV23-1 and J is TRBJ1-5, with 7 bases identical to TRBD1. TRBV23-1 is flagged as an ORF with uncertain function. J was trimmed by 5 bases and V by 0 bases; bases with no gene match: 4. The CDR3 runs to 15 residues. In DNA form, the CDR3 reads TGCGCCAGCAGTCAATCGCGACAGGGCCATCAGCCCCAGCATTTT. Protein: CASSQSRQGHQPQHF.

This chain links TRBV6-5 with TRBJ1-2, with 8 bases lining up with TRBD1. The germline CDR1 and CDR2 sequences are MNHEY and SVGAGI. The CDR3 has 14 residues. The J segment lost 7 bases and the V segment lost 0 bases, leaving 4 bases of the junction unmatched. The CDR3 spells CASSYSQGAPGYTF. CDR3 nucleotides: TGTGCCAGCAGTTACTCTCAGGGGGCGCCTGGCTACACCTTC.

This chain joins TRBV18 and TRBJ2-3, with a possible D match to TRBD2 (5 bases). V gave up 2 bases and J gave up 6 bases, with 15 bases separating them. Germline-derived CDR1 and CDR2 are KGHSH and LQKENI. This CDR3 region has 15 residues. CDR3 protein: CASSPASSTGDTQYF. In DNA form, the CDR3 reads TGTGCCAGCTCACCAGCTAGCTCAACCGGGGATACGCAGTATTTT.

This chain links TRBV28 with TRBJ2-4, with D possibly being TRBD2 (6 bases). The CDR3 spans 12 residues. V lost 5 bases and J 8 bases, leaving 10 bases between the germline ends. The germline CDR1 and CDR2 sequences are MDHEN and SYDVKM. The DNA for the CDR3 is TGTGCCAGCAGTCTCAGGGAGGACATTCAGTACTTC. This encodes CASSLREDIQYF.

V gene TRBV28 combines with J gene TRBJ1-1, with D tentatively TRBD1 (6 bases). The germline V gene encodes CDR1 MDHEN and CDR2 SYDVKM. The CDR3 contains 16 residues. Trimming removed 2 bases from V and 5 bases from J, with 18 bases in between. The CDR3 spells CASSLGAGWGQTEAFF. For the CDR3, the DNA is TGTGCCAGCAGTTTAGGGGCCGGGTGGGGGCAGACTGAAGCTTTCTTT.

This chain joins TRBV4-2 and TRBJ1-1; D may be TRBD1 (5 bases). CDR1 and CDR2 from the germline V gene are LGHNA and YNFKEQ. The CDR3 is 16 residues long. The ends were cut back, 1 base at V and 1 base at J, with 13 bases in the middle. The CDR3 region is CASSQGGLVGNTEAFF. In DNA form, the CDR3 reads TGTGCCAGCAGCCAAGGGGGACTGGTGGGGAACACTGAAGCTTTCTTT.

The rearrangement joins TRBV5-1 to TRBJ2-3, with TRBD2 matching 7 bases. This CDR3 has 15 amino acids. Per the germline V gene, CDR1 is SGHRS and CDR2 is YFSETQ. With 6 bases clipped from V and 2 bases from J, the junction kept 9 bases outside the gene matches. The CDR3 is CASTLGGRTTDTQYF. The DNA for the CDR3 is TGCGCCAGCACCCTGGGGGGGAGAACCACAGATACGCAGTATTTT.

The V and J genes are TRBV13 and TRBJ2-1; D perhaps matches TRBD2 (7 bases). CDR3 length: 12 residues. Trimming removed 6 bases from V and 10 bases from J, with 13 bases in between. CDR1 and CDR2 (germline): PRHDT, FYEKMQ (reference sequence). This CDR3 reads CASRFGGPEQFF. The CDR3 DNA sequence: TGTGCCAGCAGATTCGGGGGGCCAGAGCAGTTCTTC.

V gene TRBV10-3 combines with J gene TRBJ2-1, with D possibly TRBD2 on 6 matching bases. V gave up 0 bases and J gave up 2 bases, with 11 bases separating them. The length of the CDR3 is 16 residues. From germline, CDR1 is ENHRY and CDR2 SYGVKD. CDR3 protein: CAISESWGVAYNEQFF. The CDR3 region has the DNA TGTGCCATCAGTGAGTCCTGGGGGGTGGCCTACAATGAGCAGTTCTTC.